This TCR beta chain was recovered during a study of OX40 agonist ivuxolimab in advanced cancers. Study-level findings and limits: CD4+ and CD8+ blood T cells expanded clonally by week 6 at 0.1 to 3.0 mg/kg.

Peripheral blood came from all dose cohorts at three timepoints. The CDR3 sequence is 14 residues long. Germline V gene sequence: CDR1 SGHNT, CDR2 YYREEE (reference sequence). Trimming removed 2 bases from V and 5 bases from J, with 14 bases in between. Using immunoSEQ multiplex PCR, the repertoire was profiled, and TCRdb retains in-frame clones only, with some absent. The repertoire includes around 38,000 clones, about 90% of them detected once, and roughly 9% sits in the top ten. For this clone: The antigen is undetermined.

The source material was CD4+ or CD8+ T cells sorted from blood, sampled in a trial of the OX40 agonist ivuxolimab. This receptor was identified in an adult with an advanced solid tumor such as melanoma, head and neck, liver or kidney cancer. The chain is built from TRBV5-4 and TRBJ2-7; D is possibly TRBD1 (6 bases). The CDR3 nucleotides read TGTGCCAGCAGCTTCAGAGGGGGAGCGGACGAGCAGTACTTC. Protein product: CASSFRGGADEQYF.